This record concerns one T cell receptor beta chain sequence. The antigen is not known. Naive CD8 T cells underwent sorting with the CD8+CD4-CCR7+CD45RA+ definition. This specimen comes from a study of molecular identifiers for immune sequencing clone quantification. Looking at the study overall: In replicates, RNA from roughly 21,000 or 96,000 naive CD8 cells was divided five ways and four parts were sequenced.

CDR3 length: 15 residues. Unmatched junction bases numbered 4, after V lost 2 bases and J lost 4 bases. The V gene's germline CDR1 is SGHDT and CDR2 YYEEEE. Via MiXCR, TCRdb re-called the PCR reads, giving one row per CDR3 protein. Among nearly 650,000 distinct CDR3 sequences, 25% were seen once, and the ten largest hold about 0.84%. General observations from the study: Detecting spiked Jurkat TCR RNA from one cell among around 930,000 naive cells was reportedly possible. Clones above 20 RNA copies held over 97% of effector molecules, under 1% in naive cells.

The receptor was isolated from a human donor in good health. Some libraries in this study had Jurkat cell RNA spiked in. This sequence joins TRBV5-6 and TRBJ2-2, with TRBD2 identical over 8 bases. Source material: naive CD8+ T cells from blood, with Jurkat cell RNA spiked in. Subset in this sample: FACS-sorted CD8+CD4-CCR7+CD45RA+ naive T cells. The CDR3 nucleotides read TGTGCCAGCAGCTTCCTACTAGCGGTCACCGGGGAGCTGTTTTTT. This gives the protein CASSFLLAVTGELFF.